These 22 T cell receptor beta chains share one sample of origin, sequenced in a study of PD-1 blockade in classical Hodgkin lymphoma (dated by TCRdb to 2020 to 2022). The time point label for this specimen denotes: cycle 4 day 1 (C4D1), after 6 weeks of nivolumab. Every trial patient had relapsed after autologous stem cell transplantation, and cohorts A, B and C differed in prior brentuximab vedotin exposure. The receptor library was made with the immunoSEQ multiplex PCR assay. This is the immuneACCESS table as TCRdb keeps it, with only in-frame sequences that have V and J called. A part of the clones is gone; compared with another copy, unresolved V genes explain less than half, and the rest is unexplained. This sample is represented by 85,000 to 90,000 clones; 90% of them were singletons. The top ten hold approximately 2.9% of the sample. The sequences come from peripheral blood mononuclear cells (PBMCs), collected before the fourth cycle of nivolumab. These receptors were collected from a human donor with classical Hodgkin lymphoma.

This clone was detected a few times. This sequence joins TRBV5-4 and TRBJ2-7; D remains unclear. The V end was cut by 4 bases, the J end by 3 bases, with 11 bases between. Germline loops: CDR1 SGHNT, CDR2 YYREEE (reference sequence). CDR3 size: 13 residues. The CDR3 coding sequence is TGTGCCAGCAGCCCCAGCCTGGGCTACGAGCAGTACTTC. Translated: CASSPSLGYEQYF.

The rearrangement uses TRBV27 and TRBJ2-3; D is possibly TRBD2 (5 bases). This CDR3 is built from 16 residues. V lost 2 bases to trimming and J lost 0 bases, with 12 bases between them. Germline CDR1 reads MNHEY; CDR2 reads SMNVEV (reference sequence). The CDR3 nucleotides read TGTGCCAGCAGTTTAGTGGGAGAAACTAGCACAGATACGCAGTATTTT. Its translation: CASSLVGETSTDTQYF.

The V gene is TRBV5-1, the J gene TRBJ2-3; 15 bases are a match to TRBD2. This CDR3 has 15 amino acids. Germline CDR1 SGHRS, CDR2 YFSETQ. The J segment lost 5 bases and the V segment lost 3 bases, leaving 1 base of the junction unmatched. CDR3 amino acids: CASSSGLAGGDTQYF. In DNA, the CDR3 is TGCGCCAGCAGCTCGGGACTAGCGGGGGGAGATACGCAGTATTTT.

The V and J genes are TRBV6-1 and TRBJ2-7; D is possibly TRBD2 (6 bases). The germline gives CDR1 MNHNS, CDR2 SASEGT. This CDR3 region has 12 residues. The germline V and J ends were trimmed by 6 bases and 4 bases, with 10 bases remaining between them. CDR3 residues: CASRGLQYEQYF. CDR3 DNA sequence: TGTGCCAGCAGGGGACTCCAATACGAGCAGTACTTC.

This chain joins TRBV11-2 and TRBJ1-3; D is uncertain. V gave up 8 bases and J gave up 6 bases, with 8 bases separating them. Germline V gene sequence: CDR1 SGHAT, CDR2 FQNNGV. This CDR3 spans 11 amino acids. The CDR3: CASARVNTIYF. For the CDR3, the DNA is TGTGCCAGCGCTCGTGTAAACACCATATATTTT. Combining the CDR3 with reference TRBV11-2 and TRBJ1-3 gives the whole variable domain EAGVAQSPRYKIIEKRQSVAFWCNPISGHATLYWYQQILGQGPKLLIQFQNNGVVDDSQLPKDRFSAERLKGVDSTLKIQPAKLEDSAVYLCASARVNTIYFGEGSWLTVV.

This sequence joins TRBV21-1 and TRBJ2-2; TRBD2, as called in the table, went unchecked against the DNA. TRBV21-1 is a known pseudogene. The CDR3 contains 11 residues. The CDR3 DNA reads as TGTGCCAGCAGCCCGTCTGGGGAGCTGTTTTTT. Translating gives CASSPSGELFF.

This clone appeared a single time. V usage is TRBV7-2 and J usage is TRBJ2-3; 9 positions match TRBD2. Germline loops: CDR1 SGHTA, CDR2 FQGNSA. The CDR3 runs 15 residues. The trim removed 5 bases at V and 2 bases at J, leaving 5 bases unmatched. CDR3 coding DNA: TGTGCCAGCAGCAGTAGCGGGGGATACACAGATACGCAGTATTTT. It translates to CASSSSGGYTDTQYF.

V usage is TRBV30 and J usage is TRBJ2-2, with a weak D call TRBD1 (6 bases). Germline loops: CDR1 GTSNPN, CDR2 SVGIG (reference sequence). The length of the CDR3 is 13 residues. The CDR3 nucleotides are TGTGCTACGGGACACCTAAACACCGGGGAGCTGTTTTTT. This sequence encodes CATGHLNTGELFF.

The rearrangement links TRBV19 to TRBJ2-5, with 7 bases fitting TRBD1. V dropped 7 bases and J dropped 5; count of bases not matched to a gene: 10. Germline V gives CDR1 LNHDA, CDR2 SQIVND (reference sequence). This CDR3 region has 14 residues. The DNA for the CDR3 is TGTGCCAGTACCCACACAGGGGATGGGGAGACCCAGTACTTC. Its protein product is CASTHTGDGETQYF.

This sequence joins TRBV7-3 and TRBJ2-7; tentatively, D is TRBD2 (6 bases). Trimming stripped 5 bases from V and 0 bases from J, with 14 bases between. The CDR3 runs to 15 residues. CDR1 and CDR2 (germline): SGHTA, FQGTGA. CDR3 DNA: TGTGCCAGCAGCCTTAATCCGGGACTCTCCTACGAGCAGTACTTC. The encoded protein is CASSLNPGLSYEQYF.

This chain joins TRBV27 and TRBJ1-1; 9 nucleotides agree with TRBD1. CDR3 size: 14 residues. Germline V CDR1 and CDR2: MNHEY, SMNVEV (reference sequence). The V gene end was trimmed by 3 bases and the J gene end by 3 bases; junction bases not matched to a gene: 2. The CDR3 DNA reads TGTGCCAGCAGTTTGAACAGGGGGCACACTGAAGCTTTCTTT. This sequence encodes CASSLNRGHTEAFF.

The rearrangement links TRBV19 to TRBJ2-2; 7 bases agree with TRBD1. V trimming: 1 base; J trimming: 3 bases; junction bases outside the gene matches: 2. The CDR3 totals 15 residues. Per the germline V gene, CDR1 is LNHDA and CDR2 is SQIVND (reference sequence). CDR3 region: CASSIGDSHTGELFF. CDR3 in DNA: TGTGCCAGTAGTATAGGGGACAGTCACACCGGGGAGCTGTTTTTT.

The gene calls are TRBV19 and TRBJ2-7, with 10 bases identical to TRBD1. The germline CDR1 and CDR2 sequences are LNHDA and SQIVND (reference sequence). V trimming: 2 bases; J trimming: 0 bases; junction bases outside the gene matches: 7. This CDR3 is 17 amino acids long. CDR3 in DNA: TGTGCCAGTAGTATATTCGGGACAGGGGACTACTCCTACGAGCAGTACTTC. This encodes CASSIFGTGDYSYEQYF.

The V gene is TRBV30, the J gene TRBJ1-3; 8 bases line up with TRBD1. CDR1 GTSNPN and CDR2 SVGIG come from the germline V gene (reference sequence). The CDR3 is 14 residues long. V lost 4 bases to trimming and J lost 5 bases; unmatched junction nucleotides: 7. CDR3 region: CAWNTGGARNTIYF. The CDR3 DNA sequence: TGTGCCTGGAACACAGGGGGGGCGAGAAACACCATATATTTT.

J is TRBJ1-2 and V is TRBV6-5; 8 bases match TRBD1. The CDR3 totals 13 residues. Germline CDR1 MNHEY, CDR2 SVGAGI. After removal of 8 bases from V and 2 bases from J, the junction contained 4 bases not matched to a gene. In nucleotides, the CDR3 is TGTGCCAGCTCCAGGACAGGGAACTATGGCTACACCTTC. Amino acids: CASSRTGNYGYTF.

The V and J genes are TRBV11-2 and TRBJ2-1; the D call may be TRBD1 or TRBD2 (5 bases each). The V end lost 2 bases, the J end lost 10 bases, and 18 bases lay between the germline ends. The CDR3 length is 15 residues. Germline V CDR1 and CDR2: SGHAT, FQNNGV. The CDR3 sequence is CASSLSVGRGVEQFF. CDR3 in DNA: TGTGCCAGCAGCTTATCGGTTGGTAGAGGGGTCGAGCAGTTCTTC. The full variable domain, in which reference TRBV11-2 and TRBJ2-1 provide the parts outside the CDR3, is EAGVAQSPRYKIIEKRQSVAFWCNPISGHATLYWYQQILGQGPKLLIQFQNNGVVDDSQLPKDRFSAERLKGVDSTLKIQPAKLEDSAVYLCASSLSVGRGVEQFFGPGTRLTVL.

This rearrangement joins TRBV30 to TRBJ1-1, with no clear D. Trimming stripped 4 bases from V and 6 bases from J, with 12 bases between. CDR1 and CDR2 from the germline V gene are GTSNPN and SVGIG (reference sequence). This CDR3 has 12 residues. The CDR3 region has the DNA TGTGCCTGGATCCTAAGTGGCTCTGAAGCTTTCTTT. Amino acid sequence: CAWILSGSEAFF.

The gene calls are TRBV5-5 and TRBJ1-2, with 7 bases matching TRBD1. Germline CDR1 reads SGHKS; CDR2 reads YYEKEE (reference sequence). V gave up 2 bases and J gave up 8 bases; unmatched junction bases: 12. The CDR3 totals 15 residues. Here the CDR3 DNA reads TGTGCCAGCAGCTTTGCCCCATTGGGACAGACGGGCTACACCTTC. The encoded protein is CASSFAPLGQTGYTF.

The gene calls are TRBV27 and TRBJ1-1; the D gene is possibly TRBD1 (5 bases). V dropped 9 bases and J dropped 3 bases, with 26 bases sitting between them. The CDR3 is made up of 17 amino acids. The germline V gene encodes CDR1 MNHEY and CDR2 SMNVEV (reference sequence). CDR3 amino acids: CASSGATGSWGYTEAFF. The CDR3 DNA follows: TGTGCCAGTTCCGGGGCCACAGGATCTTGGGGGTACACTGAAGCTTTCTTT.

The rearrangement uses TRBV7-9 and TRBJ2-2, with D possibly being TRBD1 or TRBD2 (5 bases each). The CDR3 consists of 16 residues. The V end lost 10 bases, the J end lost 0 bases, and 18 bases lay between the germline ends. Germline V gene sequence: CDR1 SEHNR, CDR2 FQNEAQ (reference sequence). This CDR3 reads CATLGRNYPNTGELFF. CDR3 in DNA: TGTGCCACATTGGGACGGAATTACCCGAACACCGGGGAGCTGTTTTTT.

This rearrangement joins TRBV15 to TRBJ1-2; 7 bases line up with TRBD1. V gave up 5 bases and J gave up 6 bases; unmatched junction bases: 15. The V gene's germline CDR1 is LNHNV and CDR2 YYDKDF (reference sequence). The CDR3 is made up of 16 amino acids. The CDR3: CATSDRLTTGIDGYTF. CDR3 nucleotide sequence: TGTGCCACCAGCGATAGGCTAACGACAGGGATAGATGGCTACACCTTC.

The CDR3, as DNA: TGCGCCAGCAGCTCAAGAGGGGGAGGGATAGGGGATGAAGCTTTCTTT. Translated, it gives CASSSRGGGIGDEAFF. The rearrangement links TRBV5-1 to TRBJ1-1; the D gene is possibly TRBD1 (6 bases). The V and J ends lost 3 bases and 7 bases respectively, with 22 bases between them. Germline loops: CDR1 SGHRS, CDR2 YFSETQ. The CDR3 runs 16 residues. The full variable domain, its missing parts supplied by reference TRBV5-1 and TRBJ1-1, is KAGVTQTPRYLIKTRGQQVTLSCSPISGHRSVSWYQQTPGQGLQFLFEYFSETQRNKGNFPGRFSGRQFSNSRSEMNVSTLELGDSALYLCASSSRGGGIGDEAFFGQGTRLTVV.